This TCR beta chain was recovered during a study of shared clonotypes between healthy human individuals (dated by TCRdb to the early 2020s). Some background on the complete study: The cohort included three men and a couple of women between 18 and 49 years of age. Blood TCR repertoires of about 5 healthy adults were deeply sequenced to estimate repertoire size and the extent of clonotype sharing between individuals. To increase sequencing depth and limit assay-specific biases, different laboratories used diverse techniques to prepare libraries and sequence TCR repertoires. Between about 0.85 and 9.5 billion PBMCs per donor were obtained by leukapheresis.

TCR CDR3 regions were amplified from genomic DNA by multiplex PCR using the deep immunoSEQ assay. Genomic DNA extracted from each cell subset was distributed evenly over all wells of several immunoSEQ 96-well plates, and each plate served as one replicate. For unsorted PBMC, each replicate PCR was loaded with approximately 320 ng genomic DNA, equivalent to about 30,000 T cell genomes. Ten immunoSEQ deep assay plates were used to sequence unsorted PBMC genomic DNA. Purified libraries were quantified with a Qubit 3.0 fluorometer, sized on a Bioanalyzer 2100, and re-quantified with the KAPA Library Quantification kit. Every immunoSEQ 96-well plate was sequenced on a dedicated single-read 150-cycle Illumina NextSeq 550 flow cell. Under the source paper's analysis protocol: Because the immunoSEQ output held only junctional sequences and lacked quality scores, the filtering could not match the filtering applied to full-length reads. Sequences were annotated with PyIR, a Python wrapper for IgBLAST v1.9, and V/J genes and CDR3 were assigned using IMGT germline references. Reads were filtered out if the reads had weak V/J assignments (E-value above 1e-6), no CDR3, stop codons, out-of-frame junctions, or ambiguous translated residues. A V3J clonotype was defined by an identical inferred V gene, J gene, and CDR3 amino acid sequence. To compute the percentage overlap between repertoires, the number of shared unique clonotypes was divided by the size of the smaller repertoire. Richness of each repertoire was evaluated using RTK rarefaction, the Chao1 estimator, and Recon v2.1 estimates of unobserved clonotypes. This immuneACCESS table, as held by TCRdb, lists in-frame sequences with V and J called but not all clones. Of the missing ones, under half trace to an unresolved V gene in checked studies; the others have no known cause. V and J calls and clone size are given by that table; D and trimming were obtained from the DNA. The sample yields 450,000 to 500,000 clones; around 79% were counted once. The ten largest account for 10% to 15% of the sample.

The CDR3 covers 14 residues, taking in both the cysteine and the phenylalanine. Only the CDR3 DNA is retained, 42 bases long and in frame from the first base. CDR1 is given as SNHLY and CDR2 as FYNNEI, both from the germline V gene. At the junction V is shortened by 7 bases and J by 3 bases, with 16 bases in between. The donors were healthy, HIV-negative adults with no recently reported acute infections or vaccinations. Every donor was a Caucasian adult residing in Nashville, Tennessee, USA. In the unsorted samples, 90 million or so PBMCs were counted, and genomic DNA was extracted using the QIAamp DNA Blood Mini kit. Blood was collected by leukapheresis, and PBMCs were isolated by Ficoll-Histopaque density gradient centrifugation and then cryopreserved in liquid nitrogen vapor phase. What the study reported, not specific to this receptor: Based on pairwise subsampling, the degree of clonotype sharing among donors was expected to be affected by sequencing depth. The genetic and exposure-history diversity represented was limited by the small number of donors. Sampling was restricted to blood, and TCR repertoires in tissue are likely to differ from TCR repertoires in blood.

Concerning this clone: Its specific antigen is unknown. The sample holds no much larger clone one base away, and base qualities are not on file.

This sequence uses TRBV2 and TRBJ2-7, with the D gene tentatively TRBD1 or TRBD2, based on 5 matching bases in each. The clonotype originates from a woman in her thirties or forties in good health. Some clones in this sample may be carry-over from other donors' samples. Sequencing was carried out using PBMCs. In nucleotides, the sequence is TGTGCCAGCAAGGGGCGGGCGGCGGGCTACGAGCAGTACTTC. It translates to CASKGRAAGYEQYF.